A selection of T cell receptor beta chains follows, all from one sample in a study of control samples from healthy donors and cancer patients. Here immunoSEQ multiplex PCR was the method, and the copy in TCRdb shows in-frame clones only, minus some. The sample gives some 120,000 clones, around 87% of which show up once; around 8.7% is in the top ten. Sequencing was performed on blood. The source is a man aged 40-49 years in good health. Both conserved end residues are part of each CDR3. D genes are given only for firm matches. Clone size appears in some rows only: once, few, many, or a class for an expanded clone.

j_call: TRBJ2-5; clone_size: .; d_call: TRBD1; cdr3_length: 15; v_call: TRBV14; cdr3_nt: TGTGCCAGCAGCAACTACCGGGACAGGGGAGAGACCCAGTACTTC; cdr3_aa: CASSNYRDRGETQYF
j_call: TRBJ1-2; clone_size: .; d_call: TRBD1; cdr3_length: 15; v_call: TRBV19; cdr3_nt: TGTGCCAGTAACAAACAGCGACAGGGGGCATCAGACTACACCTTC; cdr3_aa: CASNKQRQGASDYTF
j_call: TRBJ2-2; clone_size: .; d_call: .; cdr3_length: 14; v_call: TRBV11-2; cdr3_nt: TGTGCCAGCAGCTTAGTCCTTAACACCGGGGAGCTGTTTTTT; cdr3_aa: CASSLVLNTGELFF
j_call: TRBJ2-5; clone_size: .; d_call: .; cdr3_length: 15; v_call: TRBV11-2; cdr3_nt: TGTGCCAGCAGGCCTGTCGGGGGGCCCCAAGAGACCCAGTACTTC; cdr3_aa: CASRPVGGPQETQYF
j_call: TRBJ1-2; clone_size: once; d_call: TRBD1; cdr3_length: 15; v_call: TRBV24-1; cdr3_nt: TGTGCCACCAGTGATTCTCAGGACAGGATTGGAGGCTACACCTTC; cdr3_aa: CATSDSQDRIGGYTF
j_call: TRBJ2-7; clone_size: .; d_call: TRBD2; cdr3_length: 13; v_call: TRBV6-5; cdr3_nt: TGTGCCAGCAGTACCTCGGGGCTAGCGGGGGAGTACTTC; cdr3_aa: CASSTSGLAGEYF
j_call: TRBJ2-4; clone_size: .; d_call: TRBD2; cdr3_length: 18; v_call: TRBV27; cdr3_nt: TGTGCCAGCAGTTTATCCGGGACTAGCGGGGTGGGCAAAAACATTCAGTACTTC; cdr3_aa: CASSLSGTSGVGKNIQYF
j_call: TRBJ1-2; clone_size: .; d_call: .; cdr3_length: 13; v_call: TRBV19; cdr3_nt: TGTGCCAGTAGCCCGGATTCTCTCTATGGCTACACCTTC; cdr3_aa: CASSPDSLYGYTF
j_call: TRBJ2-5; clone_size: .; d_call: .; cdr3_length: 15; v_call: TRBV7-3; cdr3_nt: TGTGCCAGCAGCCCCACAGGGCTCGAGGACGAGACCCAGTACTTC; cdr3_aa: CASSPTGLEDETQYF
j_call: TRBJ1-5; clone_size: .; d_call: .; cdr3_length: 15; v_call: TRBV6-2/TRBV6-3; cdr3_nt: TGTGCCAGCAGTCGAGACAGCAATAGCAATCAGCCCCAGCATTTT; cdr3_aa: CASSRDSNSNQPQHF
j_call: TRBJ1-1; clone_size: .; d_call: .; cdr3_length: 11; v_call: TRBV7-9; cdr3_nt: TGTGCCAGCAGCTTAATGGTTGGCGCTTTCTTT; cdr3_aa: CASSLMVGAFF
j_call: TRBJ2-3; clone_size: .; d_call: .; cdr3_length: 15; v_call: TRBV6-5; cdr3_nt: TGTGCCAGCAGTTACTCGTGGCGAAGCACAGATACGCAGTATTTT; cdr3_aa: CASSYSWRSTDTQYF
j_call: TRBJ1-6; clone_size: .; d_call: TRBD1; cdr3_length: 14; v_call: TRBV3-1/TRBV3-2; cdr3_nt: TGTGCCAGCAGCCATGACAGGGATAATTCACCCCTCCACTTT; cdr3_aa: CASSHDRDNSPLHF
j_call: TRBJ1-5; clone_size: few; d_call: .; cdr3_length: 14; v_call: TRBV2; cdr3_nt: TGTGCCAGCAGTGATTGGCAGATACATTCGAGGCAGCATTTT; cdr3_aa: CASSDWQIHSRQHF
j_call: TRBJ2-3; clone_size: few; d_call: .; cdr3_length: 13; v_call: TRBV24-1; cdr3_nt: TGTGCCACCAGTGCGCAGGGGCGCGATACGCAGTATTTT; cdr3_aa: CATSAQGRDTQYF
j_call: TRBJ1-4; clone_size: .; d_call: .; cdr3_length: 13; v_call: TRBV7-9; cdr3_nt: TGTGCCAGCAGCATTAACACTAATGAAAAACTGTTTTTT; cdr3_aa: CASSINTNEKLFF
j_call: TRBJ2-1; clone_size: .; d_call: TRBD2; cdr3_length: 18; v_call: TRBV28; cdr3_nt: TGTGCCAGCAGCCCTTTGGGAGCGGGGGGGCCCGTCTACAATGAGCAGTTCTTC; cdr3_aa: CASSPLGAGGPVYNEQFF
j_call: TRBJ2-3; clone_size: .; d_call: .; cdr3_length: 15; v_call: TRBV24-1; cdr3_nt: TGTGCCACCTCCGGGACCTTAGAAAGCACAGATACGCAGTATTTT; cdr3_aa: CATSGTLESTDTQYF
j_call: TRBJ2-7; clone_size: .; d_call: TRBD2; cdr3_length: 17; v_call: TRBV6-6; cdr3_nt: TGTGCCAGCAGTCTCTCGAAACGGGGGGGGAGCTCCTACGAGCAGTACTTC; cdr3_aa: CASSLSKRGGSSYEQYF
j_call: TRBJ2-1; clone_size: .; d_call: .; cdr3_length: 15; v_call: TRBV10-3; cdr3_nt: TGTGCCATCAAGGGGGGAACACCCGGGGGCGGTGAGCAGTTCTTC; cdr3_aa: CAIKGGTPGGGEQFF
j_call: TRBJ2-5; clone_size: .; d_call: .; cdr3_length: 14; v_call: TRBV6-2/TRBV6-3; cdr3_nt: TGTGCCAGCAGTTACAGTACCCCACGAGAGACCCAGTACTTC; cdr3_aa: CASSYSTPRETQYF
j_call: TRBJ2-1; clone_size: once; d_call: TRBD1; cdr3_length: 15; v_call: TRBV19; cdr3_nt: TGTGCCAGTAGTATAACGGGACAGGGGAGGTATGAGCAGTTCTTC; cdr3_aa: CASSITGQGRYEQFF
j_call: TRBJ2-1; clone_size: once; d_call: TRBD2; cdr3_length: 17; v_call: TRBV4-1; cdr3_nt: TGCGCCAGCAGCCAACGGTATTTAGCGGGGGGGGATAATGAGCAGTTCTTC; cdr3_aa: CASSQRYLAGGDNEQFF
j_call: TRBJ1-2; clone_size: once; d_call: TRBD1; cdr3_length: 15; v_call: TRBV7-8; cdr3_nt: TGTGCCAGCAGCTTAGCTCGGACAGGAACCTATGGCTACACCTTC; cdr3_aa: CASSLARTGTYGYTF
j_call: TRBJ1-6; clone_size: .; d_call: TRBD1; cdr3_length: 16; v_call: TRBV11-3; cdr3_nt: TGTGCCAGCAGCTTACGGGACAGGGGAGATAATTCACCCCTCCACTTT; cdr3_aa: CASSLRDRGDNSPLHF
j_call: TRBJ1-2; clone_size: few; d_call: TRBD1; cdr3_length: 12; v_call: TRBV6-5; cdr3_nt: TGTGCCAGCAGAAGGGACAGGGCTGGCTACACCTTC; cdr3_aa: CASRRDRAGYTF
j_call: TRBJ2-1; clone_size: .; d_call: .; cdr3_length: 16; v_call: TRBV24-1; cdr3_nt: TGTGCCACCAGTGACTCACCTGGTCTCTCCTACAATGAGCAGTTCTTC; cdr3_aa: CATSDSPGLSYNEQFF
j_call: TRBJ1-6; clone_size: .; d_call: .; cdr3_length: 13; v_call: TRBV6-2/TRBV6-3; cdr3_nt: TGTGCCAGCAGTTACACGGAGAATTCACCCCTCCACTTT; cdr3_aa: CASSYTENSPLHF
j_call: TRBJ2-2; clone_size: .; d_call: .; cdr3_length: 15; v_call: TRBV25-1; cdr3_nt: TGTGCCAGCAGTGCCTCAACTAGCCACACCGGGGAGCTGTTTTTT; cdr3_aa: CASSASTSHTGELFF
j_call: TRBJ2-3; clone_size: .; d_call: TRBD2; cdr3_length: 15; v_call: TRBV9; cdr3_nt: TGTGCCAGCAGCGCCCGGACTAGTTCTCAGGATACGCAGTATTTT; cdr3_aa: CASSARTSSQDTQYF
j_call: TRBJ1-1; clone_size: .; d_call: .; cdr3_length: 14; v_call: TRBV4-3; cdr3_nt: TGCGCCAGCAGCCAAGATCGGGGGGACACTGAAGCTTTCTTT; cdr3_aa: CASSQDRGDTEAFF
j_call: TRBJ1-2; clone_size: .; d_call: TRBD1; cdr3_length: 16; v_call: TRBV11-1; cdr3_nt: TGTGCCAGCAGCTCCGACCAATGGACAGGGCAGGCTGGCTACACCTTC; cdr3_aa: CASSSDQWTGQAGYTF
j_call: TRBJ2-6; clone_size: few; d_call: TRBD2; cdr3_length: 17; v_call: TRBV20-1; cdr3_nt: TGCAGTGCTAGTCCGGGACTAGCGGCGGTTAGGGCCAACGTCCTGACTTTC; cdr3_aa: CSASPGLAAVRANVLTF
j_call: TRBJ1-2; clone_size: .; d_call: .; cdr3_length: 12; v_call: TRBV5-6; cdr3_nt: TGTGCCAGCAGCTTTGACAGAGGCGGCTACACCTTC; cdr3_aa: CASSFDRGGYTF
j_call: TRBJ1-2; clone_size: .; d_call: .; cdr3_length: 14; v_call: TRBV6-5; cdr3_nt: TGTGCCAGCAGTTACGTGCTTGGAGTGGTCGGCAACACCTTC; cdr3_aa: CASSYVLGVVGNTF
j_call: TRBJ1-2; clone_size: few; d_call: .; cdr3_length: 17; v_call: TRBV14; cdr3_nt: TGTGCCAGCAGCCAAGAAGCAGGTAATCTGCTACGTTATGGCTACACCTTC; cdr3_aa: CASSQEAGNLLRYGYTF
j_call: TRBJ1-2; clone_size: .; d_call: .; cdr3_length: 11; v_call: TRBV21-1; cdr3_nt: TGTGCCAGCAGCGCCGTCCGGGATCGCACCTTC; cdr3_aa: CASSAVRDRTF
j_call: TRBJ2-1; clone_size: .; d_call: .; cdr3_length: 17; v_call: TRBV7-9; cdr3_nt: TGTGCCAGCAGCTCCGGGGAGGGGGGAAGCTCCTACAATGAGCAGTTCTTC; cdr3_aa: CASSSGEGGSSYNEQFF
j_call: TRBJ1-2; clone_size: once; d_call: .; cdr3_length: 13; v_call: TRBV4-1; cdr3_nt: TGCGCCAGCAGCCAAGGCGGGATTTATGGCTACACCTTC; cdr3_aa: CASSQGGIYGYTF
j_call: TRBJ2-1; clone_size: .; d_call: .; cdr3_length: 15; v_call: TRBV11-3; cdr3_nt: TGTGCCAGCAGCCACGGGCAAAGCTCCTACAATGAGCAGTTCTTC; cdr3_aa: CASSHGQSSYNEQFF
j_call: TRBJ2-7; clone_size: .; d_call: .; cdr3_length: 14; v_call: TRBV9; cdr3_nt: TGTGCCAGCAGCCCCACCGCCATAGGCTACGAGCAGTACTTC; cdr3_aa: CASSPTAIGYEQYF
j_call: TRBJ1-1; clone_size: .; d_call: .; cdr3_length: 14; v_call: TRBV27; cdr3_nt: TGTGCCAGCAGACAGGACCTCTTCGGCACTGAAGCTTTCTTT; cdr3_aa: CASRQDLFGTEAFF
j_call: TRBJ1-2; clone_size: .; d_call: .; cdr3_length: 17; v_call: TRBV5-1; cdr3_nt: TGCGCCAGCAGCCCCCCGGGAGGTACAGGGAGGAATAATGGCTACACCTTC; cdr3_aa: CASSPPGGTGRNNGYTF
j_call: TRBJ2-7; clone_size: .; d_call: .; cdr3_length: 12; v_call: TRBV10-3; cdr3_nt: TGTGCCGGAGGGGACGAACCCTACGAGCAGTACTTC; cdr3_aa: CAGGDEPYEQYF
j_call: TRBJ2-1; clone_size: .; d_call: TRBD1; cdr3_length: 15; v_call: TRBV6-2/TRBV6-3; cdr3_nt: TGTGCCAGCAGTTACGGGGACAGGGAAAGCGGTGAGCAGTTCTTC; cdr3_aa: CASSYGDRESGEQFF
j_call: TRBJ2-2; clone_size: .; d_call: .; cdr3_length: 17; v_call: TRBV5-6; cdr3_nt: TGTGCCAGCAGCTTACCTACCGAAGCTAGGTTGACCGGGGAGCTGTTTTTT; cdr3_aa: CASSLPTEARLTGELFF
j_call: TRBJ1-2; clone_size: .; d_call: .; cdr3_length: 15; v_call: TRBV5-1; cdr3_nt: TGCGCCAGCACTCAAGGGTCAGGGATACTTTATGGCTACACCTTC; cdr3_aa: CASTQGSGILYGYTF
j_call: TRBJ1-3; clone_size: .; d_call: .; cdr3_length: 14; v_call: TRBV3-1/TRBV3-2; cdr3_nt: TGTGCCAGCAGCCAAGACAACGCCAGAAACACCATATATTTT; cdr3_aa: CASSQDNARNTIYF
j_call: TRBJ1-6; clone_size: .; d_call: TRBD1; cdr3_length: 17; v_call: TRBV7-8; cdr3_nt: TGTGCCAGCAGCTCAACCGGGACAGGAACCTATAATTCACCCCTCCACTTT; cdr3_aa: CASSSTGTGTYNSPLHF
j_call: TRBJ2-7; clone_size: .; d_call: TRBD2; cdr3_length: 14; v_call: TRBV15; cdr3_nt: TGTGCCACCAGCAGCGGGGGGAGCTCCTACGAGCAGTACTTC; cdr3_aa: CATSSGGSSYEQYF
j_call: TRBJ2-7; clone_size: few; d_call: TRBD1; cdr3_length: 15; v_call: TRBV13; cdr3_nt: TGTGCCAGCAGCTCCTTAAGGACAGGGTGGTACGAGCAGTACTTC; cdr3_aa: CASSSLRTGWYEQYF
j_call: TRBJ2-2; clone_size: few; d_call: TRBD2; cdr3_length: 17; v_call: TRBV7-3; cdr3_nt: TGTGCCAGCAGCTTAACGGGAGGACGGGAGGGCACCGGGGAGCTGTTTTTT; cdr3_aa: CASSLTGGREGTGELFF
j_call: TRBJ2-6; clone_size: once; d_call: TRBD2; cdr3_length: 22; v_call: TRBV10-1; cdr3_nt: TGCGCCAGCAGCGAACCGGGACTAGCGGGGGAGGAACTTAACCTGGGGGCCAACGTCCTGACTTTC; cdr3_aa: CASSEPGLAGEELNLGANVLTF
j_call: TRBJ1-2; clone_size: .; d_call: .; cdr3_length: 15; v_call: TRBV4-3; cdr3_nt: TGCGCCAGCAGCCAAGAGCCGTTAGCTAACTATGGCTACACCTTC; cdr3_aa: CASSQEPLANYGYTF
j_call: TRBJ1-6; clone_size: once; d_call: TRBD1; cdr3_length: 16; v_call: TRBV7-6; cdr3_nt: TGTGCCAGCAGCTTAGAGGCAGGGGGATATAATTCACCCCTCCACTTT; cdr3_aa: CASSLEAGGYNSPLHF
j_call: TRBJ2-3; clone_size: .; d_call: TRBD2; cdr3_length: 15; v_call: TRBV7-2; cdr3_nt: TGTGCCAGCAGCTTAGCGGCGGGGGGCACAGATACGCAGTATTTT; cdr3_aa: CASSLAAGGTDTQYF
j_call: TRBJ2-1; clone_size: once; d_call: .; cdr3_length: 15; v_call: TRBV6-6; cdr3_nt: TGTGCCGGCAACGCTCGGGGACATTCTGACAATGAGCAGTTCTTC; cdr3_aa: CAGNARGHSDNEQFF
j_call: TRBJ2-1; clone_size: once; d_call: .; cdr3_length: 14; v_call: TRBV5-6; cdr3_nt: TGTGCCAGCAACCTTGGAGGTGGGACATTTGAGCAGTTCTTC; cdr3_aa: CASNLGGGTFEQFF
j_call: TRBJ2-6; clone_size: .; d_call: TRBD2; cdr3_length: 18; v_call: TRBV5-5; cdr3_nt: TGTGCCAGCAGCCAGTTTAGGTCGGGGGGGCAACGAACCAACGTCCTGACTTTC; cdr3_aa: CASSQFRSGGQRTNVLTF
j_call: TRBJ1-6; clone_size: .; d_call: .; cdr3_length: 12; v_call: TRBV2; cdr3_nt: TGTGCCAGCAGTGAAGGAGGTTCACCCCTCCACTTT; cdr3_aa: CASSEGGSPLHF